This TCR beta chain is from a study of CD8 T cells in ankylosing spondylitis (dated by TCRdb to the late 2010s). Some background on the complete study: The study profiled T cell receptor beta repertoires in healthy donors and ankylosing spondylitis patients to find disease-linked TCR variants. Peripheral blood was sampled, and synovial fluid was additionally collected from ankylosing spondylitis patients. The full study cohort comprised around 23 ankylosing spondylitis patients and 110 or so healthy donors.

The CDR3 measures 16 amino acids from cysteine to phenylalanine. Kept here is only the CDR3 DNA, which spans 48 bases and is read in frame from base 1. For CDR1 and CDR2, the germline V gene lists SGHRS and YFSETQ. This clonotype was counted many times. Which antigen it targets is not known. Per-base quality was not reported, and no clone a single base away is much larger than it. The sequencer listed for this sample is Illumina HiSeq 2500. TCR beta libraries were prepared by quantitative 5'-RACE with molecular barcodes. The study's processing was this. A new computational method based on a probabilistic model of VDJ rearrangement was used to identify disease-linked TCR variants. TCRdb trimmed the raw reads at Q25, called clones with MiXCR and kept productive beta chains. All rows with the same CDR3 protein become a single entry with the most common DNA and genes. These V and J calls originate from TCRdb's pipeline instead of the authors' own analysis. Counted in this sample were roughly 250,000 distinct CDR3 sequences; 8% to 9.5% of them appeared once. The ten most abundant clones make up about 6.8% of the sample.

Points the paper makes about the study in general: In peripheral blood, the disease-linked clones were found at relatively low frequencies and had a CD8+ phenotype. The disease-linked clones were reported to be significantly enriched in matched synovial fluid samples from ankylosing spondylitis patients. Some motif variants were previously reported in synovial fluid and blood of reactive arthritis patients, suggesting common disease-initiation mechanisms. Blood from ankylosing spondylitis patients appeared to be characterized by a TCR beta motif composed of under ten highly homologous amino acid variants.

The TCR was taken from a male donor with ankylosing spondylitis or in good health (not recorded which). Sequencing was performed on blood, either unsorted or a sorted T cell fraction (not recorded which). This chain joins TRBV5-1 to TRBJ2-1; 8 central nucleotides agree with TRBD2. CDR3 reads: CASRGSSGGPYNEQFF. The nucleotides read TGCGCTTCGAGGGGGTCCAGCGGGGGCCCTTACAATGAGCAGTTCTTC.